This T cell receptor (beta chain) was captured by sequencing in a study of blood T cells in healthy people across ages. Whole-study context: With template switching, about one barcoded beta molecule was captured per two T cells.

Ten or more counts support this clonotype. The antigen is undetermined. Findings and limits, study-wide: As age increased, TCR beta diversity per million T cells fell in a roughly linear fashion.

The second PCR ran roughly 6 to 11 cycles with a sample-barcoded 5' primer and J-beta primers. TCRdb reprocessed the 5' RACE reads via MiXCR and lists one record per CDR3 protein. Of 500,000 to 700,000 distinct CDR3 sequences listed, about 30% are singletons. The V end was cut by 2 bases, the J end by 2 bases, with 13 bases between. The CDR3 sequence is 15 residues long. Germline V gives CDR1 MGHDK, CDR2 SYGVNS. The V call is TRBV25-1, the J call TRBJ2-7; D is possibly TRBD1 or TRBD2 (5 bases each). This TCR derives from a woman at least 80 years old in good health. Specimen: blood. The CDR3 protein is CASSEVGTDAYEQYF. The CDR3 DNA reads as TGTGCCAGCAGTGAAGTTGGGACGGACGCCTACGAGCAGTACTTC.